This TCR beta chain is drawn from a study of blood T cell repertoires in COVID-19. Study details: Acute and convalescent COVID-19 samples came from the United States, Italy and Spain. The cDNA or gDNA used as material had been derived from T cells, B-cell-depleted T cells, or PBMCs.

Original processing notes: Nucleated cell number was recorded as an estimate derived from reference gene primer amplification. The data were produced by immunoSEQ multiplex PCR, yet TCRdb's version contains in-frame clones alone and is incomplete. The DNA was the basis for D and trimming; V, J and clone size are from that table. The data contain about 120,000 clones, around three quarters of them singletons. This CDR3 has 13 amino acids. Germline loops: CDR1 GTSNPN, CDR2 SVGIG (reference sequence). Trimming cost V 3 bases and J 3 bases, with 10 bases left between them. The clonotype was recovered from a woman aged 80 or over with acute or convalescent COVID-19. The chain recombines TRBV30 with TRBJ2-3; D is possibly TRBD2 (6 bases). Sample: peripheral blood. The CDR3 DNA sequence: TGTGCCTGGAGGTACCGGGGGACAGATACGCAGTATTTT. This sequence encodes CAWRYRGTDTQYF.